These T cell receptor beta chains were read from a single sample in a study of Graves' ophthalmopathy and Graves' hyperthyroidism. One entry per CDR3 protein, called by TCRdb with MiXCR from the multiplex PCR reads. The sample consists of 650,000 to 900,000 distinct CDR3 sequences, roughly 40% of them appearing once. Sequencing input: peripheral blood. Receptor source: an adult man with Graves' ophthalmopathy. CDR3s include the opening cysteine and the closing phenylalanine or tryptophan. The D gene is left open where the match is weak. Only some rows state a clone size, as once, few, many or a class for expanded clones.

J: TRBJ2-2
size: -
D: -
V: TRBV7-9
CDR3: CASGSARGNTGELFF
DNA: TGTGCCAGCGGCTCAGCGAGGGGGAACACCGGGGAGCTGTTTTTT

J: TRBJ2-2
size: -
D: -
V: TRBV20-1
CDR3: CSASQSNTGELFF
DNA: TGCAGTGCTAGTCAGTCGAACACCGGGGAGCTGTTTTTT

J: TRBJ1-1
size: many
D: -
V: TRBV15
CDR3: CATSRGSTANTEAFF
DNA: TGTGCCACCAGCAGAGGTTCGACAGCGAACACTGAAGCTTTCTTT

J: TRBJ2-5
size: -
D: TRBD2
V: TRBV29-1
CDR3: CSVAASGGAETQYF
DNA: TGCAGCGTTGCGGCTAGCGGGGGGGCAGAGACCCAGTACTTC

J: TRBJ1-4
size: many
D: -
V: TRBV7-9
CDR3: CASSPRGTTTNEKLFF
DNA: TGTGCCAGCAGCCCTCGGGGGACAACAACTAATGAAAAACTGTTTTTT

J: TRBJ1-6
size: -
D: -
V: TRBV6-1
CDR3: CASSYQIASNSPLHF
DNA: TGTGCCAGCAGTTACCAGATTGCTAGTAATTCACCCCTCCACTTT

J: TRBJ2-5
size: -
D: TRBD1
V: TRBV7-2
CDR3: CASSLVPIGTGETQYF
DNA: TGTGCCAGCAGCTTAGTCCCGATAGGGACAGGCGAGACCCAGTACTTC

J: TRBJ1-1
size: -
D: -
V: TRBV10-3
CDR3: CASRDFEAFF
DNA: TGTGCCAGCCGGGATTTTGAAGCTTTCTTT

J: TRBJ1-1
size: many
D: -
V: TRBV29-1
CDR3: CSVQTGQNTEAFF
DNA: TGCAGCGTTCAAACAGGGCAGAACACTGAAGCTTTCTTT

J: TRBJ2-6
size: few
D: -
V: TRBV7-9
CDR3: CASSPPRGANVLTF
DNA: TGTGCCAGCAGCCCCCCTCGGGGAGCCAACGTCCTGACTTTC

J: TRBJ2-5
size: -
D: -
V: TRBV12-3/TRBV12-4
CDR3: CASSLGVKETQYF
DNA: TGTGCCAGCAGTCTCGGGGTTAAGGAGACCCAGTACTTC

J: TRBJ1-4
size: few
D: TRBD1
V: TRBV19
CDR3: CASSTTGTGVSTNEKLFF
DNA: TGTGCCAGTAGTACGACCGGGACAGGGGTGTCAACTAATGAAAAACTGTTTTTT

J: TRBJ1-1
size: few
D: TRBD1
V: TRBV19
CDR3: CASSIQGGNTEAFF
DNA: TGTGCCAGTAGTATACAGGGGGGGAACACTGAAGCTTTCTTT

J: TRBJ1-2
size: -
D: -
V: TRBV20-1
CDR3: CSANPGQSYGYTF
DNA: TGCAGTGCTAATCCGGGTCAGAGCTATGGCTACACCTTC

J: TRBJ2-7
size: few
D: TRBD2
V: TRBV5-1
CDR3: CASSKYGTIPYEQYF
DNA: TGCGCCAGCAGCAAATACGGGACTATCCCCTACGAGCAGTACTTC

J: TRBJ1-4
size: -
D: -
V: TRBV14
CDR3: CASSQDVGSNEKLFF
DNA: TGTGCCAGCAGCCAAGATGTCGGCTCTAATGAAAAACTGTTTTTT

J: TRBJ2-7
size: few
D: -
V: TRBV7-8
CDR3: CASNDRDYEQYF
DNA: TGTGCCAGTAATGACAGAGACTACGAGCAGTACTTC

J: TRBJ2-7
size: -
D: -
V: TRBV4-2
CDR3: CASSQDEGRLGNEQYF
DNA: TGTGCCAGCAGCCAAGATGAGGGGAGACTGGGCAACGAGCAGTACTTC

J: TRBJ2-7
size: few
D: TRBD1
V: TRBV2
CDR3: CASSSGQGAFLDEQYF
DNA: TGTGCCAGCAGTTCCGGACAGGGGGCATTCTTGGACGAGCAGTACTTC

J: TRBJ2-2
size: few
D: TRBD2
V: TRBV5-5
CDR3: CASSRGLAVYTGELFF
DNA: TGCGCCAGCAGCCGGGGACTAGCGGTTTACACCGGGGAGCTGTTTTTT

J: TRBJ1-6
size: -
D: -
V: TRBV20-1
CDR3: CSARDLWDNSPLHF
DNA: TGCAGTGCTAGAGATCTCTGGGATAATTCACCCCTCCACTTT

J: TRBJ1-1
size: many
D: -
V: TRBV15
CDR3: CATSRAGFNTEAFF
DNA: TGTGCCACCAGCAGAGCAGGTTTTAACACTGAAGCTTTCTTT

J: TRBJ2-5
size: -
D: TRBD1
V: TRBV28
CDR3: CASSSTGTGPETQYF
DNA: TGTGCCAGCAGTTCCACCGGGACAGGGCCGGAGACCCAGTACTTC

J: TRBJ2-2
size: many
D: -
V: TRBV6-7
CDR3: CASRVNTGELFF
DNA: TGTGCCAGCAGGGTGAACACCGGGGAGCTGTTTTTT

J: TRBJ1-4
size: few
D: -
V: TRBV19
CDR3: CASSRLGQGGIPKLFF
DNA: TGTGCCAGTAGCCGTCTTGGACAAGGGGGGATACCGAAACTGTTTTTT